The 16 T cell receptor beta chains below come from one sample, sequenced in a study of CD8 T cells in ankylosing spondylitis. TCRdb re-analysed the 5' RACE reads in MiXCR, keeping a single row per CDR3 protein. This table has 200,000 to 250,000 distinct CDR3 sequences, about 10% appearing once. Sequencing was carried out using blood, either unsorted or a sorted T cell fraction (not recorded which). All receptors come from a male donor with ankylosing spondylitis or in good health (not recorded which).

This clonotype was detected only a few times. The chain uses TRBV19 and TRBJ1-5; TRBD1 is a possible D gene (5 bases). The CDR3 loop spans 16 amino acids. The V end was cut by 10 bases, the J end by 1 base, with 20 bases between. Per the germline V gene, CDR1 is LNHDA and CDR2 is SQIVND (reference sequence). CDR3 DNA: TGTGCCACTCAGGCAGGGTACACTTTAAGCAATCAGCCCCAGCATTTT. This encodes CATQAGYTLSNQPQHF. The whole variable domain, remainder taken from reference TRBV19 and TRBJ1-5, is DGGITQSPKYLFRKEGQNVTLSCEQNLNHDAMYWYRQDPGQGLRLIYYSQIVNDFQKGDIAEGYSVSREKKESFPLTVTSAQKNPTAFYLCATQAGYTLSNQPQHFGDGTRLSIL.

This clonotype has more than one count but fewer than ten. V is TRBV7-9 and J is TRBJ2-2; no reliable D call. Germline CDR1 SEHNR, CDR2 FQNEAQ (reference sequence). The CDR3 is 14 amino acids. Trimming removed 5 bases from V and 2 bases from J, with 9 bases in between. The CDR3: CASSNSRNTGELFF. CDR3 sequence (DNA): TGTGCCAGCAGCAATAGCAGAAACACCGGGGAGCTGTTTTTT. The complete variable domain, with remaining parts taken from reference TRBV7-9 and TRBJ2-2, reads DTGVSQNPRHKITKRGQNVTFRCDPISEHNRLYWYRQTLGQGPEFLTYFQNEAQLEKSRLLSDRFSAERPKGSFSTLEIQRTEQGDSAMYLCASSNSRNTGELFFGEGSRLTVL.

There are many counts of this clonotype. This sequence joins TRBV7-9 and TRBJ2-1; D uncertain. Trimming left V 8 bases short and J 5 bases short, with 7 bases between. CDR3 length: 11 amino acids. Germline-derived CDR1 and CDR2 are SEHNR and FQNEAQ (reference sequence). The DNA of the CDR3 is TGTGCCAGCGAAATTCACAATGAGCAGTTCTTC. It specifies CASEIHNEQFF.

This clonotype was counted many times. The V gene is TRBV12-3 or TRBV12-4, the J gene TRBJ2-3, with D tentatively TRBD2 (6 bases). There are 15 residues in the CDR3. The germline V and J ends were trimmed by 3 bases and 6 bases, with 16 bases remaining between them. CDR3 protein: CASSFGREGWDTQYF. CDR3 bases: TGTGCCAGCAGTTTTGGGCGGGAAGGCTGGGATACGCAGTATTTT.

This clonotype showed up just a few times. One end of the junction does not line up with germline, which may come from a read error. The genes are TRBV2 and TRBJ2-1, with D tentatively TRBD2 (6 bases). Germline V gene sequence: CDR1 SNHLY, CDR2 FYNNEI. The CDR3 is 10 residues long. The CDR3 spells CASSGSAGIF. Here the CDR3 DNA reads TGTGCCAGCTCAGGGAGCGCGGGAATCTTC.

This clonotype was picked up many times. The chain has TRBV10-3 and TRBJ2-7; D unclear. Trimming removed 1 base at V and 1 base at J, with 5 bases between. Germline assignment: CDR1 ENHRY and CDR2 SYGVKD. This CDR3 is 13 amino acids long. The CDR3 here is CAISELKSYEQYF. CDR3 DNA sequence: TGTGCCATCAGTGAGTTGAAATCCTACGAGCAGTACTTC.

This clonotype was recorded many times. The chain is built from TRBV4-1 and TRBJ2-2; 15 positions agree with TRBD2. V dropped 1 base and J dropped 3; count of bases not matched to a gene: 6. CDR3 size: 19 residues. CDR1 is MGHRA, CDR2 YSYEKL, per germline. Written as DNA, the CDR3 is TGCGCCAGCAGCCAAGTGTGGGGACTAGCGGGAGGAGACACCGGGGAGCTGTTTTTT. It yields the protein CASSQVWGLAGGDTGELFF.

There are many counts of this clonotype. The chain has TRBV15 and TRBJ1-5; D remains unclear. CDR3 length: 14 residues. CDR1 and CDR2 from the germline V gene are LNHNV and YYDKDF (reference sequence). Trimming took off 1 base at V and 7 bases at J, with 11 bases between the two ends. The CDR3 protein is CATSRAKGLQPQHF. CDR3 in DNA: TGTGCCACCAGCAGAGCTAAAGGGTTACAGCCCCAGCATTTT.

This clonotype was seen at least ten times. The rearrangement links TRBV7-9 to TRBJ2-6; 7 nucleotides align to TRBD1. Losses at the gene ends were 5 bases for V and 7 bases for J; bases not matched to a gene: 8. Germline values: CDR1 SEHNR, CDR2 FQNEAQ (reference sequence). CDR3 size: 15 residues. The CDR3 DNA sequence: TGTGCCAGCAGCCCTGGACAGGCAATAGCCAACGTCCTGACTTTC. Its translation is CASSPGQAIANVLTF.

Concerning this clonotype: A much more abundant neighbour one base away suggests this may be a read error. Because the CDR3 is missing its conserved closing phenylalanine or tryptophan, this is likely a read error. The V gene is TRBV28, the J gene TRBJ1-2; D ambiguous. V shed 2 bases and J shed 6 bases, with 10 bases lying between them. Looked up from germline, CDR1 is MDHEN and CDR2 is SYDVKM. The CDR3 is made up of 13 amino acids. DNA of the CDR3: TGTGCCAGCAGTTTACAACAGCCGAATGGCTACACCCTC. Translating gives CASSLQQPNGYTL.

This clonotype came up many times. The chain has TRBV11-1 and TRBJ2-3, with D tentatively TRBD1 or TRBD2 (6 bases each). V shed 5 bases and J shed 4 bases, with 28 bases lying between them. From germline, CDR1 is SGHAT and CDR2 FQDESV (reference sequence). This CDR3 has 19 amino acids. CDR3 bases: TGTGCCAGCAGCCTCCCCACGGGGGCTAGCGCCGCTCAAGCAGATACGCAGTATTTT. Protein product: CASSLPTGASAAQADTQYF.

This clonotype appeared many times. The J gene is TRBJ2-4, the V gene TRBV3-1; the D gene is possibly TRBD1 (6 bases). CDR1 is LGHDT, CDR2 YNNKEL, per germline (reference sequence). This CDR3 has 15 amino acids. Trimming shortened V by 7 bases and J by 1 base, and 14 bases separated the two germline ends. The CDR3 DNA sequence: TGTGCCAGCAAACAGGGCCTCGGGGCCAAAAACATTCAGTACTTC. As protein: CASKQGLGAKNIQYF. The variable domain in full, with the rest retrieved from reference TRBV3-1 and TRBJ2-4, is DTAVSQTPKYLVTQMGNDKSIKCEQNLGHDTMYWYKQDSKKFLKIMFSYNNKELIINETVPNRFSPKSPDKAHLNLHINSLELGDSAVYFCASKQGLGAKNIQYFGAGTRLSVL.

Only a few counts were recorded for this clonotype. The rearrangement joins TRBV6-1 to TRBJ2-1; 8 nucleotides match TRBD1. CDR1 MNHNS and CDR2 SASEGT come from the germline V gene. The CDR3 length is 14 residues. The V gene end was trimmed by 6 bases and the J gene end by 7 bases; junction bases not matched to a gene: 8. CDR3 coding DNA: TGTGCCAGCAGCCGGATTCAGGGGGCGAATGAGCAGTTCTTC. This sequence encodes CASSRIQGANEQFF.

This clonotype came up many times. The chain employs TRBV15 and TRBJ1-1; D is unresolved. The CDR3 consists of 12 residues. V dropped 1 base and J dropped 6 bases, with 6 bases sitting between them. Germline CDR1 is LNHNV and CDR2 is YYDKDF (reference sequence). This chain's CDR3 is CATSRGGAEAFF. The CDR3 DNA sequence: TGTGCCACCAGCAGAGGCGGGGCTGAAGCTTTCTTT.

In this sample, this clonotype turned up many times. This chain's CDR3 is CASSTDGSGQPQHF. The CDR3 coding sequence is TGCGCCAGCAGCACCGACGGCTCGGGACAGCCCCAGCATTTT. V usage is TRBV5-1 and J usage is TRBJ1-5, with D uncertain. The CDR3 is made up of 14 amino acids. Deletions cut 4 bases from V and 7 bases from J, with 15 bases between. In germline, CDR1 is SGHRS, CDR2 YFSETQ. The full variable domain, completed using reference TRBV5-1 and TRBJ1-5, is KAGVTQTPRYLIKTRGQQVTLSCSPISGHRSVSWYQQTPGQGLQFLFEYFSETQRNKGNFPGRFSGRQFSNSRSEMNVSTLELGDSALYLCASSTDGSGQPQHFGDGTRLSIL.

As regards this clonotype: A much larger clone lies a single base off, so this may be a read error. The chain carries TRBV7-9 and TRBJ1-1, with D uncertain. The V gene's germline CDR1 is SEHNR and CDR2 FQNEAQ (reference sequence). The CDR3 length is 11 residues. The CDR3 coding sequence is TGTACCAGCACCGCTGGGAATGAAGCTTTCTTT. Its translation: CTSTAGNEAFF.